This T cell receptor (beta chain) derives from a study of CD8+ T cells in alopecia areata. On the study more broadly: Treated patients received severity scores based on the percentage of scalp area affected. The study, taken as a whole, reports: In patients, TCRs were shared less clearly than in mice, and HLA may possibly be involved. Higher clonality was seen in lesional scalp than in normal scalp, especially in alopecia totalis/universalis.

As to treatment: oral pan-JAK inhibitor, 5-10 mg twice daily. Peripheral blood samples and lesional scalp punch biopsies were obtained from alopecia areata patients. As concerns this clone: Its antigen is not identified.

CDR1 and CDR2 from the germline V gene are LNHNV and YYDKDF (reference sequence). J was trimmed by 4 bases and V by 4 bases; bases with no gene match: 4. The CDR3 is 15 residues long. Reverse transcribed after extraction, RNA yielded cDNA as the sequencing template. Repertoires were generated with immunoSEQ multiplex PCR, while TCRdb's copy carries only in-frame clones and drops some. This table holds 150,000 to 200,000 clones, over 55% found once. The V call is TRBV15, the J call TRBJ2-7, with 13 nucleotides matching TRBD2. The starting material was CD4+ T cells sorted from blood, obtained at week 24, from a patient treated with tofacitinib. This receptor was taken from a human donor with alopecia areata. As DNA, the CDR3 is TGTGCCACCAGCATAGAGACTAGCGGGGGGTACGAGCAGTACTTC. Its protein is CATSIETSGGYEQYF. The variable domain in full, completed from reference TRBV15 and TRBJ2-7, reads DAMVIQNPRYQVTQFGKPVTLSCSQTLNHNVMYWYQQKSSQAPKLLFHYYDKDFNNEADTPDNFQSRRPNTSFCFLDIRSPGLGDTAMYLCATSIETSGGYEQYFGPGTRLTVT.